The source of this TCR beta chain is a study of T cells in tumors after PD-1 blockade. Whole-study context: A subset received ongoing vismodegib 150 mg daily alongside anti-PD-1 therapy. Mean per blood sample: 113,528 templates (roughly 22,000-257,772), approximately 37,000 unique clonotypes.

Trimming left V 3 bases short and J 1 base short, with 15 bases between. CDR1 and CDR2 from the germline V gene are LGHNA and YSLEER. The CDR3 consists of 16 residues. Genomic DNA template from tumor biopsies or peripheral blood, 616 ng to 6,004 ng input. Clones were sequenced by immunoSEQ multiplex PCR, and TCRdb holds only the in-frame ones, with some missing. Of about 34,000 clones listed, roughly two thirds are singletons. The TCR originated in a human donor with basal cell carcinoma. The rearrangement uses TRBV4-3 and TRBJ1-2; D may be TRBD1 (5 bases). The sequencing here drew on PBMCs, taken after anti-PD-1 treatment. This CDR3 reads CASSHLLGGDNYGYTF. The CDR3 DNA follows: TGCGCCAGCAGCCATCTATTGGGGGGGGATAACTATGGCTACACCTTC.